These 23 T cell receptor beta chains came from one sample sequenced in a study of cytomegalovirus exposure and HLA in healthy donors. The PCR was carried out with 60 Vbeta primers and 13 Jbeta primers. Clones were sequenced by immunoSEQ multiplex PCR, and TCRdb holds only the in-frame ones, with some missing. The sample records about 36,000 clones, approximately 70% being singletons. The sample consisted of PBMCs. The receptors come from a man aged 30-40 years in good health and CMV-seronegative.

This clone occurred a few times. J is TRBJ1-1 and V is TRBV18, with a possible D match to TRBD1 (5 bases). Trimming left V 4 bases short and J 1 base short, with 7 bases between. The CDR3 loop spans 13 amino acids. The germline V gene has CDR1 KGHSH and CDR2 LQKENI. The CDR3: CASSRGENTEAFF. Written as DNA, the CDR3 is TGTGCCAGCTCACGGGGCGAGAACACTGAAGCTTTCTTT. The full variable domain, in which reference TRBV18 and TRBJ1-1 provide the parts outside the CDR3, is NAGVMQNPRHLVRRRGQEARLRCSPMKGHSHVYWYRQLPEEGLKFMVYLQKENIIDESGMPKERFSAEFPKEGPSILRIQQVVRGDSAAYFCASSRGENTEAFFGQGTRLTVV.

The chain uses TRBV2 and TRBJ2-4; 8 nucleotides line up with TRBD1. The CDR3 totals 13 residues. Germline values: CDR1 SNHLY, CDR2 FYNNEI. V shed 4 bases and J 6 bases; nucleotides not matched to a gene: 2. CDR3 region: CASSADRGNIQYF. The CDR3 region has the DNA TGTGCCAGCAGTGCCGACAGGGGAAACATTCAGTACTTC.

This clone was counted only a few times. The chain couples TRBV2 to TRBJ1-3; TRBD1 agrees at 7 bases. In germline, CDR1 is SNHLY, CDR2 FYNNEI. The J segment lost 2 bases and the V segment lost 8 bases, leaving 6 bases of the junction unmatched. CDR3 length equals 14 residues. The CDR3: CASSRTGPGNTIYF. The CDR3 nucleotides are TGTGCCAGCTCCCGGACAGGCCCTGGAAACACCATATATTTT. The entire variable domain, with the rest obtained from reference TRBV2 and TRBJ1-3, is as follows: EPEVTQTPSHQVTQMGQEVILRCVPISNHLYFYWYRQILGQKVEFLVSFYNNEISEKSEIFDDQFSVERPDGSNFTLKIRSTKLEDSAMYFCASSRTGPGNTIYFGEGSWLTVV.

The CDR3 bases are TGTGCCAGCAGTTACGCCTGGACAGGACGGGGGGAGCTGTTTTTT. This gives the protein CASSYAWTGRGELFF. The rearrangement uses TRBV6-5 and TRBJ2-2; 7 bases line up with TRBD1. The CDR3 consists of 15 residues. With V trimmed by 2 bases and J by 8 bases, 8 bases remained unmatched. CDR1 is MNHEY, CDR2 SVGAGI, per germline.

This clone was seen only a few times. CDR3 DNA sequence: TGTGCCAGCAGCTCCGTGGACAGTCGATTACTACGGACTGAAGCTTTCTTT. Translated, it gives CASSSVDSRLLRTEAFF. J is TRBJ1-1 and V is TRBV7-9, with D possibly TRBD1 on 6 matching bases. Germline-derived CDR1 and CDR2 are SEHNR and FQNEAQ (reference sequence). The CDR3 is 17 residues long. With 4 bases removed from V and 5 bases from J, the gap between germline ends came to 23 bases.

The V gene is TRBV7-2, the J gene TRBJ1-5; TRBD1 might be the D (6 bases). Germline V gene lookup returns CDR1 SGHTA and CDR2 FQGNSA. With 4 bases removed from V and 0 bases from J, the gap between germline ends came to 10 bases. This CDR3 is 15 amino acids long. In DNA, the CDR3 is TGTGCCAGCAGCTCGGGACACCATAGCAATCAGCCCCAGCATTTT. It yields the protein CASSSGHHSNQPQHF.

As DNA, the CDR3 is TGTGCCAGCAGTTACCTCCCTGCGGGGAACTACAATGAGCAGTTCTTC. Translated: CASSYLPAGNYNEQFF. The chain combines TRBV6-5 with TRBJ2-1, with a possible D match to TRBD2 (6 bases). Germline loops: CDR1 MNHEY, CDR2 SVGAGI. The CDR3 has 16 amino acids. Trimming pared 2 bases from V and 3 bases from J, leaving 14 bases between.

This clone was seen only once. The J gene is TRBJ2-5, the V gene TRBV5-1; no reliable D call. V was cut by 0 bases and J by 3 bases, with 9 bases left in between. The CDR3 is 14 residues long. Germline loops: CDR1 SGHRS, CDR2 YFSETQ. Here the CDR3 reads CASSLASSEETQYF. CDR3 nucleotides: TGCGCCAGCAGCTTGGCCAGCAGCGAAGAGACCCAGTACTTC.

J is TRBJ2-1 and V is TRBV7-2; the D gene is possibly TRBD2 (6 bases). The CDR3 runs 12 residues. Trimming stripped 5 bases from V and 9 bases from J, with 11 bases between. Germline CDR1 reads SGHTA; CDR2 reads FQGNSA. The DNA of the CDR3 is TGTGCCAGCAGCCTGTTAGCGGTTGAGCAGTTCTTC. This translates into CASSLLAVEQFF.

This chain joins TRBV5-4 and TRBJ1-4; 12 bases agree with TRBD1. V shed 4 bases, J shed 8 bases, and the junction held 12 bases outside the gene matches. Looked up from germline, CDR1 is SGHNT and CDR2 is YYREEE (reference sequence). The CDR3 runs 17 residues. The CDR3 sequence: CASSRGDRGQFGEKLFF. CDR3 coding DNA: TGTGCCAGCAGCCGCGGGGACAGGGGGCAATTTGGCGAAAAACTGTTTTTT. Variable domain in full (rest from reference TRBV5-4 and TRBJ1-4): ETGVTQSPTHLIKTRGQQVTLRCSSQSGHNTVSWYQQALGQGPQFIFQYYREEENGRGNFPPRFSGLQFPNYSSELNVNALELDDSALYLCASSRGDRGQFGEKLFFGSGTQLSVL.

The V and J genes are TRBV25-1 and TRBJ2-3; 7 positions match TRBD2. Germline V gives CDR1 MGHDK, CDR2 SYGVNS. The ends lost 3 bases at V and 4 bases at J; junction bases unmatched: 7. The CDR3 spans 15 residues. This chain's CDR3 is CASSEASGNADTQYF. DNA for the CDR3: TGTGCCAGCAGTGAGGCCAGCGGGAACGCAGATACGCAGTATTTT.

This chain uses TRBV19 with TRBJ1-2, with D hard to call. Germline CDR1 is LNHDA and CDR2 is SQIVND (reference sequence). The CDR3 is 13 residues long. CDR3 sequence reads: CATLTPLSYGYTF. The CDR3 nucleotides are TGTGCGACTCTTACCCCCCTCTCCTATGGCTACACCTTC.

This clone occurred once. V usage is TRBV18 and J usage is TRBJ2-5; 8 positions match TRBD1. The germline gives CDR1 KGHSH, CDR2 LQKENI. With 4 bases clipped from V and 5 bases from J, the junction kept 6 bases outside the gene matches. This CDR3 comprises 14 residues. The CDR3 nucleotides read TGTGCCAGCTCACGTCAGGGGGCGCGGGAGACCCAGTACTTC. Translation gives CASSRQGARETQYF.

The gene calls are TRBV4-1 and TRBJ1-2; no firm D call. Trimming stripped 0 bases from V and 5 bases from J, with 7 bases between. Looked up from germline, CDR1 is MGHRA and CDR2 is YSYEKL. The CDR3 length is 13 residues. This chain's CDR3 is CASSQDRDYGYTF. CDR3 coding DNA: TGCGCCAGCAGCCAAGATCGGGATTATGGCTACACCTTC.

This clone was picked up a small number of times. V and J are TRBV4-3 and TRBJ2-3; 10 nucleotides agree with TRBD2. The CDR3 is 16 amino acids. Germline V gives CDR1 LGHNA, CDR2 YSLEER. Unmatched junction bases numbered 7, after V lost 5 bases and J lost 2 bases. The CDR3 sequence: CASSKRTSGNTDTQYF. The CDR3 DNA reads TGCGCCAGCAGCAAACGGACTAGCGGTAACACAGATACGCAGTATTTT.

This clone has just a few counts. This sequence joins TRBV29-1 and TRBJ1-1; no firm D call. Per the germline V gene, CDR1 is SQVTM and CDR2 is ANQGSEA. The CDR3 covers 13 residues. Trimming cost V 5 bases and J 0 bases, with 10 bases left between them. The CDR3 DNA reads TGCAGCGTTTATCCAGATTTGAACACTGAAGCTTTCTTT. The encoded protein is CSVYPDLNTEAFF.

In this sample, this clone turned up once. The chain recombines TRBV10-2 with TRBJ1-5; 9 positions match TRBD1. This CDR3 comprises 19 residues. Trimming cost V 0 bases and J 4 bases; bases outside gene matches: 13. Germline V CDR1 and CDR2: WSHSY, SAAADI. The CDR3 sequence is CASSESTETGGRTNQPQHF. The CDR3 region has the DNA TGCGCCAGCAGTGAGTCGACGGAGACAGGGGGAAGGACGAATCAGCCCCAGCATTTT.

This chain joins TRBV4-1 and TRBJ2-5; the match to TRBD2 covers 7 bases. V lost 4 bases to trimming and J lost 5 bases; unmatched junction nucleotides: 4. CDR1 and CDR2 (germline): MGHRA, YSYEKL. This CDR3 is built from 13 residues. CDR3 residues: CASSLGGVETQYF. CDR3 bases: TGCGCCAGCAGCCTGGGGGGGGTCGAGACCCAGTACTTC.

The chain recombines TRBV29-1 with TRBJ2-2, with D tentatively TRBD1 (5 bases). The V end was cut by 4 bases, the J end by 0 bases, with 12 bases between. Germline values: CDR1 SQVTM, CDR2 ANQGSEA. The CDR3 loop spans 15 amino acids. The DNA for the CDR3 is TGCAGCGTTGGGGGCTTACCCTCGAACACCGGGGAGCTGTTTTTT. It yields the protein CSVGGLPSNTGELFF.

The chain recombines TRBV11-2 with TRBJ1-3; D perhaps matches TRBD1 (5 bases). Germline-derived CDR1 and CDR2 are SGHAT and FQNNGV. The CDR3 has 14 residues. V lost 4 bases, J lost 4 bases, and 11 bases lay in between. This CDR3 is CASSYGTEGNTIYF. For the CDR3, the DNA is TGTGCCAGCAGCTATGGGACTGAAGGAAACACCATATATTTT.

This chain uses TRBV6-6 with TRBJ2-7; 7 bases are a match to TRBD1. The CDR3 is 15 residues long. J lost 3 bases, V lost 5 bases, and 10 bases had no gene match. CDR1 and CDR2 (germline): MNHNY, SVGAGI (reference sequence). CDR3 in DNA: TGTGCCAGCAGTCCCCAAGGGACAGATATCTACGAGCAGTACTTC. Amino acids: CASSPQGTDIYEQYF.

The CDR3 sequence: CASSMTRGANVLTF. CDR3 DNA sequence: TGTGCCAGCAGCATGACAAGAGGGGCCAACGTCCTGACTTTC. The chain carries TRBV7-6 and TRBJ2-6, with D hard to call. The CDR3 runs 14 residues. V shed 5 bases and J shed 4 bases, with 9 bases lying between them. In germline, CDR1 is SGHVS, CDR2 FNYEAQ.

This chain links TRBV6-5 with TRBJ2-2; 10 bases agree with TRBD1. The CDR3 runs to 14 residues. V lost 5 bases, J lost 6 bases, and 3 bases stayed unmatched. The germline V gene has CDR1 MNHEY and CDR2 SVGAGI. CDR3: CASSEGQGSGELFF. DNA of the CDR3: TGTGCCAGCAGTGAGGGACAGGGGTCCGGGGAGCTGTTTTTT.